This entry features one TCR beta chain sequence. This study enrolled people aged about 18 to 95 from about two dozen US geographic areas. This specimen belongs to a study of blood T cell repertoires in COVID-19. Study-wide background: The analysed material was cDNA or gDNA that came from T cells, B-cell-depleted T cells, or PBMCs.

TCRdb keeps only in-frame clones here, not all; method: immunoSEQ multiplex PCR. The table includes about 430,000 clones, over 75% detected once. Source material: PBMCs or T cells enriched from blood (not recorded which). This receptor was identified in a woman between 18 and 30 years old who had been exposed to COVID-19.

This chain's CDR3 is CASSASSGGPTDTQYF. The CDR3 region has the DNA TGTGCCAGCAGCGCCTCTAGCGGGGGGCCCACAGATACGCAGTATTTT. V and J are TRBV2 and TRBJ2-3; 11 bases agree with TRBD2. Germline V gives CDR1 SNHLY, CDR2 FYNNEI. V gave up 6 bases and J gave up 2 bases; unmatched junction bases: 7. The CDR3 runs 16 residues. Using reference TRBV2 and TRBJ2-3 for the parts outside the CDR3, the full variable domain is EPEVTQTPSHQVTQMGQEVILRCVPISNHLYFYWYRQILGQKVEFLVSFYNNEISEKSEIFDDQFSVERPDGSNFTLKIRSTKLEDSAMYFCASSASSGGPTDTQYFGPGTRLTVL.